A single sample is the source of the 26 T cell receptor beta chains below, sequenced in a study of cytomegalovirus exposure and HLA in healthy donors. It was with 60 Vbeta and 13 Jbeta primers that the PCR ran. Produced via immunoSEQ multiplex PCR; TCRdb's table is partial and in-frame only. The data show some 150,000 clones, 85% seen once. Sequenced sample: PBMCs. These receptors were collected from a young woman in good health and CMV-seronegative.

The CDR3 DNA reads TGTGCCAGCAGCTCCCTGGGGGCGGGCCCGAGCTCCTACGAGCAGTACTTC. Its protein is CASSSLGAGPSSYEQYF. The chain has TRBV7-9 and TRBJ2-7, with a possible D match to TRBD1 (6 bases). The V gene lost 4 bases and the J gene lost 0 bases, with 19 bases spanning the gap. CDR3 length: 17 amino acids. Looked up from germline, CDR1 is SEHNR and CDR2 is FQNEAQ (reference sequence).

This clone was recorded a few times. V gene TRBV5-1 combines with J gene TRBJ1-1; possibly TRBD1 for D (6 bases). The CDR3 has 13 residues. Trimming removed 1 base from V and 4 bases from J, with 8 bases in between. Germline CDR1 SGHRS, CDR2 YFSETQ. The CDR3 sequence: CASSLQGPTEAFF. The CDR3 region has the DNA TGCGCCAGCAGCTTGCAGGGGCCCACTGAAGCTTTCTTT. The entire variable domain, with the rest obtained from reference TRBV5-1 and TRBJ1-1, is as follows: KAGVTQTPRYLIKTRGQQVTLSCSPISGHRSVSWYQQTPGQGLQFLFEYFSETQRNKGNFPGRFSGRQFSNSRSEMNVSTLELGDSALYLCASSLQGPTEAFFGQGTRLTVV.

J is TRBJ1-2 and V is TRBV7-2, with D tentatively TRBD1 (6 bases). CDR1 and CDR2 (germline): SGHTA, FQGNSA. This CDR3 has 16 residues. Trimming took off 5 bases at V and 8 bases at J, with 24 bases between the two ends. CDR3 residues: CASSPRTAPPGEGYTF. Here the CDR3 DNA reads TGTGCCAGCAGCCCCCGGACAGCTCCTCCTGGGGAGGGCTACACCTTC.

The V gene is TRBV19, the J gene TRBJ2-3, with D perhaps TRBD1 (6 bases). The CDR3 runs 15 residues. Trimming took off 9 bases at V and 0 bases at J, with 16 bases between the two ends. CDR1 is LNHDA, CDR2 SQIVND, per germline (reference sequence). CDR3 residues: CASSRTETSTDTQYF. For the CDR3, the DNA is TGTGCCAGCTCACGGACAGAGACTAGCACAGATACGCAGTATTTT.

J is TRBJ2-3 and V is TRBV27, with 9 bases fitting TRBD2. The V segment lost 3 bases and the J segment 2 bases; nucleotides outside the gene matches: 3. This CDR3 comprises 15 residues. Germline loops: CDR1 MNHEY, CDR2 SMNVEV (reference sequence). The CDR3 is CASSLVAGDTDTQYF. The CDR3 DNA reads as TGTGCCAGCAGTTTGGTAGCGGGGGACACAGATACGCAGTATTTT.

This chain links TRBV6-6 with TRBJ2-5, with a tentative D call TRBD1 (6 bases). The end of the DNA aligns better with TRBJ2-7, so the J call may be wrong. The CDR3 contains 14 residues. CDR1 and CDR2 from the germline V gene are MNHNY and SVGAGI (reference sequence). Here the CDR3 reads CASSPGTPSGEQYF. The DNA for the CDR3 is TGTGCCAGCAGTCCCGGGACACCATCGGGCGAGCAGTACTTC.

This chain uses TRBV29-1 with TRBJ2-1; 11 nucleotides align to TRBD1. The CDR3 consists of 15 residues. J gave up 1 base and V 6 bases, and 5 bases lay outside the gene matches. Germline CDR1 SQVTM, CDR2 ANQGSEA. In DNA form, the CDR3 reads TGCAGCGTCGAGGACAGGGGGCGATCCTACAATGAGCAGTTCTTC. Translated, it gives CSVEDRGRSYNEQFF.

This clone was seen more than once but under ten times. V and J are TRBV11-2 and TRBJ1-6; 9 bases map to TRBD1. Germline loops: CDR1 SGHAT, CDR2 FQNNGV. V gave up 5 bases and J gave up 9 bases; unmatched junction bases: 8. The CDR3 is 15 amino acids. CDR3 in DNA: TGTGCCAGCAGCCTAACAGGGGGCGAGGGTTCACCCCTCCACTTT. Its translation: CASSLTGGEGSPLHF.

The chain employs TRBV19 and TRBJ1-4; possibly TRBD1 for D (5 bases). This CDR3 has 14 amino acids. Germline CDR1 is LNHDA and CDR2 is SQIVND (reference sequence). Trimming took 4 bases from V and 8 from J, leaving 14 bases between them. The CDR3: CASSRTFREEKLFF. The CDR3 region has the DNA TGTGCCAGTAGTAGGACATTCCGAGAGGAAAAACTGTTTTTT.

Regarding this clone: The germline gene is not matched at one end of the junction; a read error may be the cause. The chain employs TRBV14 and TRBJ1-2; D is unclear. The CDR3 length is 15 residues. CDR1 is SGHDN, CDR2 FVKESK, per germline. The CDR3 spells CASSQDPIPNYGYTF. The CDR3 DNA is TGTGCCAGCAGTCAAGACCCCATTCCCAACTATGGCTACACCTTC.

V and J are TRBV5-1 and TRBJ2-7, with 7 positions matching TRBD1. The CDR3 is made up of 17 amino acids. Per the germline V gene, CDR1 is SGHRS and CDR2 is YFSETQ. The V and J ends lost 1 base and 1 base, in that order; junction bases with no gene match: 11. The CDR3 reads CASSLIGQVRSSYEQYF. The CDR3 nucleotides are TGCGCCAGCAGCTTGATTGGACAGGTACGTTCGTCCTACGAGCAGTACTTC.

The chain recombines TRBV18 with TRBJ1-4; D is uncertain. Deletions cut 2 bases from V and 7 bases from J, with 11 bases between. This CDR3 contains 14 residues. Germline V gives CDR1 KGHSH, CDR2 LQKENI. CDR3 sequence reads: CASSPGPDGEKLFF. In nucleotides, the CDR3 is TGTGCCAGCTCACCAGGGCCAGACGGTGAAAAACTGTTTTTT.

CDR3 nucleotide sequence: TGTGCCAGCAGCCAAGATCGCGGCAGCTCTGGGGCCAACGTCCTGACTTTC. Translation gives CASSQDRGSSGANVLTF. The V gene is TRBV4-2, the J gene TRBJ2-6; D is undetermined. The CDR3 loop spans 17 amino acids. The germline gives CDR1 LGHNA, CDR2 YNFKEQ. Trimming pared 0 bases from V and 0 bases from J, leaving 9 bases between.

CDR3 DNA sequence: TGTGCCACCTATGCCGGGGAGCTGTTTTTT. Amino acid sequence: CATYAGELFF. V usage is TRBV19 and J usage is TRBJ2-2; no clear D. CDR3 length equals 10 residues. Per germline, CDR1 LNHDA and CDR2 SQIVND (reference sequence). Deletions cut 10 bases from V and 6 bases from J, with 6 bases between.

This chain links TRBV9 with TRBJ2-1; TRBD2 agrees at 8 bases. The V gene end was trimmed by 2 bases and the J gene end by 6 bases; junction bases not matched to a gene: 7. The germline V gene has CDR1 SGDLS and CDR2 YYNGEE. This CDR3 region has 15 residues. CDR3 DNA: TGTGCCAGCAGCGTCAGAGCGGGAGCGGGCAATGAGCAGTTCTTC. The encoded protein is CASSVRAGAGNEQFF. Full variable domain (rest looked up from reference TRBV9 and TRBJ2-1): DSGVTQTPKHLITATGQRVTLRCSPRSGDLSVYWYQQSLDQGLQFLIQYYNGEERAKGNILERFSAQQFPDLHSELNLSSLELGDSALYFCASSVRAGAGNEQFFGPGTRLTVL.

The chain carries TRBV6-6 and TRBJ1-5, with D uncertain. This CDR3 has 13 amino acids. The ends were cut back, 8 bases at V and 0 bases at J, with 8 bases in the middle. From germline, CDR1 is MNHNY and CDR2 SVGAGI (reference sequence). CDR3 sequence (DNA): TGTGCCAGCTTGAGTTATAGCAATCAGCCCCAGCATTTT. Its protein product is CASLSYSNQPQHF.

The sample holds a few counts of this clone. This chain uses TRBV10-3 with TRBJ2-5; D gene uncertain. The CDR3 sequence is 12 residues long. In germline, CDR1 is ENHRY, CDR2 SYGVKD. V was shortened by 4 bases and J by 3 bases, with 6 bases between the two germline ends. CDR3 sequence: CAISAREETQYF. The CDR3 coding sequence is TGTGCCATCAGTGCGCGCGAAGAGACCCAGTACTTC.

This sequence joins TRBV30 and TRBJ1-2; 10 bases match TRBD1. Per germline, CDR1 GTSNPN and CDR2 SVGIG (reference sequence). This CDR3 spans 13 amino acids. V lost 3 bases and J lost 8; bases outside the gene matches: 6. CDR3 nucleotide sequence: TGTGCCTGGAGGGGACAGGGGCCGGGCGGCTACACCTTC. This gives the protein CAWRGQGPGGYTF.

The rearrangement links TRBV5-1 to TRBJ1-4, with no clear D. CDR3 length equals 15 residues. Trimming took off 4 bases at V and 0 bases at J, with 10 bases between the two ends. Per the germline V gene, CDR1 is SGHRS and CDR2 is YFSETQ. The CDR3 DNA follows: TGCGCCAGCAGCCCGCGTAGTGCAACTAATGAAAAACTGTTTTTT. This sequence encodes CASSPRSATNEKLFF.

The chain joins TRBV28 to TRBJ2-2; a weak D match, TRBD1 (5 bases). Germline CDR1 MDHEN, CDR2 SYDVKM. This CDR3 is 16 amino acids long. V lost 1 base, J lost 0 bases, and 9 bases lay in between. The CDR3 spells CASSLYQGSNTGELFF. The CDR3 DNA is TGTGCCAGCAGTTTATATCAGGGTTCGAACACCGGGGAGCTGTTTTTT.

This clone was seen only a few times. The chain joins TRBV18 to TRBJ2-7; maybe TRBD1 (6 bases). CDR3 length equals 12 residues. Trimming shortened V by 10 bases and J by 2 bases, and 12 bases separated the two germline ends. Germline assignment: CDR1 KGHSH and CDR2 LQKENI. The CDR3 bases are TGTGCCACCTCCGGGGACACCTACGAGCAGTACTTC. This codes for CATSGDTYEQYF.

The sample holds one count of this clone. The CDR3 reads CASIDRDRGRRDEQYF. Here the CDR3 DNA reads TGTGCCAGCATTGACCGGGACAGGGGTAGGAGGGACGAGCAGTACTTC. The chain joins TRBV2 to TRBJ2-7; 10 nucleotides line up with TRBD1. Germline loops: CDR1 SNHLY, CDR2 FYNNEI. The CDR3 spans 16 residues. Trimming cost V 7 bases and J 5 bases; bases outside gene matches: 14.

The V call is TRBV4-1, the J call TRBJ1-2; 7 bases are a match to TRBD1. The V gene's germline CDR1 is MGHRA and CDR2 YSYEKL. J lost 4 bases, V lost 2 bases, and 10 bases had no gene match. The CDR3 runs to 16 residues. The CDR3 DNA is TGCGCCAGCAGCCAATCGGCCGTGACAGGGTCCTATGGCTACACCTTC. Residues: CASSQSAVTGSYGYTF.

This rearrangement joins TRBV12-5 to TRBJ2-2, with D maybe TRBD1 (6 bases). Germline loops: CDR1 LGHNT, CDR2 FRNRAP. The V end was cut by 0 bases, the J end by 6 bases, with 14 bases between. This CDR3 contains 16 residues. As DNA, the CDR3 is TGTGCTAGTGGTTTGGTACGAAACAGGGTGGCCGGGGAGCTGTTTTTT. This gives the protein CASGLVRNRVAGELFF.

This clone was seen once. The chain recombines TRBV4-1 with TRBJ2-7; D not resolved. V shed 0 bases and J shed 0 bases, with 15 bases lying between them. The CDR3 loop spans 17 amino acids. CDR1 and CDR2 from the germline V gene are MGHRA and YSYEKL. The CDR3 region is CASSQDPLPPSSYEQYF. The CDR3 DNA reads TGCGCCAGCAGCCAAGATCCCTTGCCGCCGAGCTCCTACGAGCAGTACTTC.

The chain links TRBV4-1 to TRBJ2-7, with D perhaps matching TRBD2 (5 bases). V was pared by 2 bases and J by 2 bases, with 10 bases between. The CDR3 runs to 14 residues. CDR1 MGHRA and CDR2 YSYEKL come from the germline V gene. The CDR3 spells CASSQTTGTYEQYF. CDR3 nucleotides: TGCGCCAGCAGCCAAACCACCGGGACCTACGAGCAGTACTTC.